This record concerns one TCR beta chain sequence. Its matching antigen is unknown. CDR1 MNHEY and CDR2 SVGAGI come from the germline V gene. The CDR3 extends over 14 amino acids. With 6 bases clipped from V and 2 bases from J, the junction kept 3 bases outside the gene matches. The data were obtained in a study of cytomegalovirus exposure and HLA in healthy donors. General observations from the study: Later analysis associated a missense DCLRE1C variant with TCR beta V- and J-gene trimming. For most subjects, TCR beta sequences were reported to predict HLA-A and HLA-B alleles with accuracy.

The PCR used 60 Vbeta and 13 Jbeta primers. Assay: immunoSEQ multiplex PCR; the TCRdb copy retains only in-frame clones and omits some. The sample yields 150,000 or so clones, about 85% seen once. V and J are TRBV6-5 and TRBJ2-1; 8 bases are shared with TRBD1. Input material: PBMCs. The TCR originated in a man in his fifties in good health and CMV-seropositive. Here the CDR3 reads CASREQGAYNEQFF. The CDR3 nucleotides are TGTGCCAGCAGAGAACAGGGGGCCTACAATGAGCAGTTCTTC.